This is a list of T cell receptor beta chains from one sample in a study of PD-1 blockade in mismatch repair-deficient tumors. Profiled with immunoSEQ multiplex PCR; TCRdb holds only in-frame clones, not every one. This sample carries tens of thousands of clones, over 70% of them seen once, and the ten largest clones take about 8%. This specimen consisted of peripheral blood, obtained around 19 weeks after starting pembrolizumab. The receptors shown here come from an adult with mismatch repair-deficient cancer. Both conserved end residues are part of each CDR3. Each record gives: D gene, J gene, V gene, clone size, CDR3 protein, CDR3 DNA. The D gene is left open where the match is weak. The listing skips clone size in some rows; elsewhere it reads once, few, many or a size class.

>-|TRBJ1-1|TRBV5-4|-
CASSGRSLGNTEAFF
TGTGCCAGCAGTGGCCGTTCACTAGGGAACACTGAAGCTTTCTTT
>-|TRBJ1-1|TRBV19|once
CASSMLLEDTEAFF
TGTGCCAGTAGTATGCTCCTGGAGGACACTGAAGCTTTCTTT
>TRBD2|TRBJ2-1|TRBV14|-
CASSSGLAGDNEQFF
TGTGCCAGCAGCTCGGGACTAGCGGGAGACAATGAGCAGTTCTTC
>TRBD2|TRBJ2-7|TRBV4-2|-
CASSQDRLAGANEQYF
TGTGCCAGCAGCCAAGATAGGCTAGCGGGAGCCAACGAGCAGTACTTC
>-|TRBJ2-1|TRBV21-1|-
CASSNGLANNEQFF
TGTGCCAGCAGCAACGGACTAGCTAACAATGAGCAGTTCTTC
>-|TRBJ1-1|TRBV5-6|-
CASSLERYGPANTEAFF
TGTGCCAGCAGCTTGGAGAGGTATGGGCCGGCGAACACTGAAGCTTTCTTT
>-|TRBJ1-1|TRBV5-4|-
CASKLQGKNTEAFF
TGTGCCAGCAAGCTACAGGGAAAAAACACTGAAGCTTTCTTT
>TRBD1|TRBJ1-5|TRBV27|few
CASSSLRDRVFGNQPQHF
TGTGCCAGCAGTTCCCTCCGGGACAGGGTGTTCGGGAATCAGCCCCAGCATTTT
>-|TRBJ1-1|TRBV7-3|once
CASSLSGVGTTEAFF
TGTGCCAGCAGCCTATCAGGGGTGGGGACCACTGAAGCTTTCTTT
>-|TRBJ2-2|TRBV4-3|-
CASSQDSLTGELFF
TGCGCCAGCAGCCAAGATTCCCTCACCGGGGAGCTGTTTTTT
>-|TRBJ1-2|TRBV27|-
CASSLGVFGGYGYTF
TGTGCCAGCAGTTTAGGGGTATTCGGGGGTTATGGCTACACCTTC
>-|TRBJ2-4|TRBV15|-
CATSSRGPENIQYF
TGTGCCACCAGCAGCAGGGGTCCGGAAAACATTCAGTACTTC
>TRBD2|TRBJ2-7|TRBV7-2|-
CASSNSPWGRASYEQYF
TGTGCCAGCAGCAACAGTCCTTGGGGGAGGGCCTCCTACGAGCAGTACTTC
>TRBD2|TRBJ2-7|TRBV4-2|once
CASSRPTSGSYEQYF
TGTGCCAGCAGCCGTCCGACTAGCGGGAGTTACGAGCAGTACTTC
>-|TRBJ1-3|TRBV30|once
CAWSYPEQGFGNTIYF
TGTGCCTGGAGTTATCCGGAACAGGGTTTTGGAAACACCATATATTTT
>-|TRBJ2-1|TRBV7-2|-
CASSLETRNNEQFF
TGTGCCAGCAGCTTAGAGACTCGGAACAATGAGCAGTTCTTC
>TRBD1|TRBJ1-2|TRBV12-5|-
CASGRGQGFGGYTF
TGTGCTAGTGGGAGGGGACAGGGGTTCGGTGGCTACACCTTC
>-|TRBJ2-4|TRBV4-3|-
CASSQESVGSGGTKNIQYF
TGCGCCAGCAGCCAAGAATCTGTAGGTTCGGGTGGGACGAAAAACATTCAGTACTTC
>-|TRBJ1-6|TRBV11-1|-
CASSYSSGSPLHF
TGTGCCAGCAGCTATAGTTCGGGATCACCCCTCCACTTT
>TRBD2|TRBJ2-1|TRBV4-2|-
CASSQASGRSYNEQFF
TGTGCCAGCAGCCAAGCAAGCGGGAGGTCCTACAATGAGCAGTTCTTC
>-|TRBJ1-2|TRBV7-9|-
CASSRDGYTF
TGTGCCAGCAGTAGGGACGGCTACACCTTC
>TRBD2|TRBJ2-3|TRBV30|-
CAWSGAGDYSDTQYF
TGTGCCTGGAGTGGGGCGGGAGATTATTCAGATACGCAGTATTTT
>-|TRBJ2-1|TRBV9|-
CASSVDGISYNEQFF
TGTGCCAGCAGCGTAGACGGGATCTCCTACAATGAGCAGTTCTTC
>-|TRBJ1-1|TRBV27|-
CASSFSVNTEAFF
TGTGCCAGCAGTTTTTCAGTGAACACTGAAGCTTTCTTT
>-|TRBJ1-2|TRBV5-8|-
CASTLDGNGYTF
TGTGCCAGCACCCTCGACGGGAATGGCTACACCTTC
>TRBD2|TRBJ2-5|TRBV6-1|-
CASSEVSGRAYETQYF
TGTGCCAGCAGTGAAGTTAGCGGGAGGGCCTACGAGACCCAGTACTTC
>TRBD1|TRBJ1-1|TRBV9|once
CASSPPSDRASAKAFF
TGTGCCAGCAGCCCGCCCTCAGACAGGGCATCAGCCAAAGCTTTCTTT
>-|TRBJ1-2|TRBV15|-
CATSRDWVDYGYTF
TGTGCCACCAGCAGAGATTGGGTAGACTATGGCTACACCTTC
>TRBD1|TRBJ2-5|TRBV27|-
CASSPTGFGTQYF
TGTGCCAGCAGCCCGACAGGGTTTGGGACCCAGTACTTC
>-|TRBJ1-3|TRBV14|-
CASSQDPGGLGNTIYF
TGTGCCAGCAGCCAAGATCCTGGGGGCCTCGGAAACACCATATATTTT
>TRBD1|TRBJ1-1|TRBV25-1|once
CASKQTGRNEAFF
TGTGCCAGCAAACAGACAGGGAGAAATGAAGCTTTCTTT
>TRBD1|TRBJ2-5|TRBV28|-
CASSPDRGARYQETQYF
TGTGCCAGCAGTCCAGACAGGGGGGCTAGGTACCAAGAGACCCAGTACTTC
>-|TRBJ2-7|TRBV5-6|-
CASSFRAGAGGEQYF
TGTGCCAGCAGCTTCCGTGCCGGGGCGGGTGGAGAGCAGTACTTC
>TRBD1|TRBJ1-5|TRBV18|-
CASSSGQGGQPQHF
TGTGCCAGCTCATCCGGACAGGGCGGGCAGCCCCAGCATTTT
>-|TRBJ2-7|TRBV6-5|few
CATRQAYEQYF
TGTGCCACCAGACAGGCCTACGAGCAGTACTTC
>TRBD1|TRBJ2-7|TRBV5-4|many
CASSLQGANEQYF
TGTGCCAGCAGCCTACAGGGGGCGAATGAGCAGTACTTC
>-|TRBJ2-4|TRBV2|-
CASSVGAMAKNIQYF
TGTGCCAGCAGTGTTGGGGCCATGGCAAAAAACATTCAGTACTTC
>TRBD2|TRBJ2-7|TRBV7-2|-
CASSLGATGGYEQYF
TGTGCCAGCAGCCTTGGGGCCACGGGAGGGTACGAGCAGTACTTC
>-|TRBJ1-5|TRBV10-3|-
CAISEKRQGANQPQHF
TGTGCCATCAGTGAGAAACGGCAGGGAGCCAATCAGCCCCAGCATTTT
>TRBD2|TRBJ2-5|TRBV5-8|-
CASSLGLAGVSSETQYF
TGTGCCAGCAGCTTGGGTCTAGCGGGAGTCTCATCAGAGACCCAGTACTTC
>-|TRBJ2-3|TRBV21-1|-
CASSKEPSGRAYTDTQYF
TGTGCCAGCAGCAAAGAGCCTAGCGGGAGAGCTTACACAGATACGCAGTATTTT
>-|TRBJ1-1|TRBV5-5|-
CASSLSYATEAFF
TGTGCCAGCAGCTTGAGTTACGCCACTGAAGCTTTCTTT
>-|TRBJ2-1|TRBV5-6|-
CASSRLSLKRGEQFF
TGTGCCAGCAGCAGGTTATCCCTAAAAAGGGGTGAGCAGTTCTTC
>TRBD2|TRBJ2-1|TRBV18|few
CASSPPVTSGSGAYNEQFF
TGTGCCAGCTCACCACCGGTGACTAGCGGGAGTGGGGCCTACAATGAGCAGTTCTTC
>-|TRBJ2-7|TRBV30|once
CAWGSSSYEQYF
TGTGCCTGGGGGAGCAGTTCCTACGAGCAGTACTTC
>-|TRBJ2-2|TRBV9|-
CASSVGGVSEDTGELFF
TGTGCCAGCAGCGTAGGGGGAGTCTCGGAGGACACCGGGGAGCTGTTTTTT
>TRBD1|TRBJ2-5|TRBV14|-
CASSQKGASRDQETQYF
TGTGCCAGCAGCCAAAAGGGGGCAAGCCGAGACCAAGAGACCCAGTACTTC
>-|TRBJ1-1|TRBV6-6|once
CASGSGPNTEAFF
TGTGCCAGCGGATCAGGCCCGAACACTGAAGCTTTCTTT
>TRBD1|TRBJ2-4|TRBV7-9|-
CASSPRGSAKNIQYF
TGTGCCAGCAGCCCCAGGGGGTCCGCTAAAAACATTCAGTACTTC